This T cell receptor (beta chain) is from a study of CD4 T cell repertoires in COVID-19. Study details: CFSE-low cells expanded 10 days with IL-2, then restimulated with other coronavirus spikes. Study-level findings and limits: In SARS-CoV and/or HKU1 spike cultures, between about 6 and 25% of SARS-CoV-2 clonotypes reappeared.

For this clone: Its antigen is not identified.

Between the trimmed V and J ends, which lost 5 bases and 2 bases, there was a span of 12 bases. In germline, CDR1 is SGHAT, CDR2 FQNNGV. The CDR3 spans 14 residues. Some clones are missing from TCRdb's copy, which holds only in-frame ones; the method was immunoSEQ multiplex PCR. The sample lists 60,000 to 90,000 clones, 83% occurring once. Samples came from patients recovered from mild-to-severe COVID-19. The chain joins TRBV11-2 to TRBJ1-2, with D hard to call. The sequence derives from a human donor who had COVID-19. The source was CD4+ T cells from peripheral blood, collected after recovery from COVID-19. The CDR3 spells CASSPGRANYGYTF. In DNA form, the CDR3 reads TGTGCCAGCAGCCCAGGAAGGGCCAACTATGGCTACACCTTC. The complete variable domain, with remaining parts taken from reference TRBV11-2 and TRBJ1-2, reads EAGVAQSPRYKIIEKRQSVAFWCNPISGHATLYWYQQILGQGPKLLIQFQNNGVVDDSQLPKDRFSAERLKGVDSTLKIQPAKLEDSAVYLCASSPGRANYGYTFGSGTRLTVV.